This TCR beta chain stems from a study of T cell changes during pregnancy in multiple sclerosis. Clones were read by immunoSEQ multiplex PCR, and TCRdb kept only the in-frame ones, dropping some. The table shows 50,000 or so clones, with around nine tenths occurring only once. Sequencing was performed on CD4+ T cells from peripheral blood mononuclear cells, taken in the second trimester of pregnancy. This receptor was identified in a female donor with multiple sclerosis, enrolled in a pregnancy study.

The CDR3 nucleotides read TGTGCCAGCCACCCGGGACAGGCGGGAAACACCATATATTTT. This translates into CASHPGQAGNTIYF. The chain is built from TRBV7-9 and TRBJ1-3; the match to TRBD1 covers 8 bases. J lost 4 bases, V lost 8 bases, and 7 bases had no gene match. Germline V gene sequence: CDR1 SEHNR, CDR2 FQNEAQ (reference sequence). CDR3 length equals 14 residues.